The 30 T cell receptor beta chains below were found in one sample sequenced in a study of post-analysis software for immune sequencing data. Study findings and constraints: Patients showed TRBV5-6, TRBV5-1 and TRBV20-1 among roughly 5 TRBV segments more frequent than in controls.

The antigens for these receptors are not known. TCR beta cDNA libraries included unique molecular identifiers. Each CDR3 protein is one row after TCRdb ran MiXCR on the PCR reads. The profile shows approximately 770,000 distinct CDR3 sequences, approximately 44% of them singletons. Source material: blood. Receptor source: a girl between 10 and 17 years old with multiple sclerosis.

Only a few counts were recorded for this clonotype. The CDR3 region is CSASPSTGGNIQYF. The CDR3 DNA is TGCAGTGCTAGCCCCTCGACAGGAGGGAACATTCAGTACTTC. The chain carries TRBV20-1 and TRBJ2-4; D tentatively fits TRBD1 or TRBD2 (6 bases each). The CDR3 length is 14 residues. Per germline, CDR1 DFQATT and CDR2 SNEGSKA (reference sequence). The V and J ends lost 3 bases and 7 bases respectively, with 16 bases between them.

The chain carries TRBV7-9 and TRBJ2-1, with D possibly TRBD1 on 6 matching bases. The last part of the DNA fits TRBJ2-7 better; the J call may be wrong. Per germline, CDR1 SEHNR and CDR2 FQNEAQ (reference sequence). The CDR3 loop spans 13 amino acids. The CDR3 DNA reads TGTGCCAGCAGCTTAGGTAGCAGGGGCGAGCAGTACTTC. It codes for CASSLGSRGEQYF.

A word on this clonotype: The junction departs from germline at one end; a sequencing error may be responsible. The rearrangement uses TRBV15 and TRBJ2-5, with a weak D call TRBD2 (5 bases). The CDR3 is 14 amino acids. From germline, CDR1 is LNHNV and CDR2 YYDKDF (reference sequence). CDR3 sequence (DNA): TGTGCCACCAACAGAGATATGGGAGTCCAAACCCAGTACTTC. This encodes CATNRDMGVQTQYF.

This clonotype came up once. The CDR3 spells CASSETGSWVEKLFF. Written as DNA, the CDR3 is TGTGCCAGCAGTGAAACAGGGTCTTGGGTTGAAAAACTGTTTTTT. The chain joins TRBV28 to TRBJ1-4, with a tentative D call TRBD1 (6 bases). CDR1 is MDHEN and CDR2 is SYDVKM in the germline V gene. The length of the CDR3 is 15 residues. V shed 5 bases and J shed 7 bases, with 17 bases lying between them. The complete variable domain, with remaining parts taken from reference TRBV28 and TRBJ1-4, reads DVKVTQSSRYLVKRTGEKVFLECVQDMDHENMFWYRQDPGLGLRLIYFSYDVKMKEKGDIPEGYSVSREKKERFSLILESASTNQTSMYLCASSETGSWVEKLFFGSGTQLSVL.

The rearrangement uses TRBV9 and TRBJ2-1; no clear D. In germline, CDR1 is SGDLS, CDR2 YYNGEE. The CDR3 has 12 amino acids. V was pared by 0 bases and J by 7 bases, with 5 bases between. In nucleotides, the CDR3 is TGTGCCAGCAGCGTAGCGGAGAATGAGCAGTTCTTC. Protein product: CASSVAENEQFF.

Only a few counts were recorded for this clonotype. The J gene is TRBJ2-7, the V gene TRBV4-2; 9 bases line up with TRBD2. The CDR3 totals 17 residues. Germline V gives CDR1 LGHNA, CDR2 YNFKEQ. V lost 5 bases to trimming and J lost 2 bases; unmatched junction nucleotides: 13. CDR3 in amino acids: CASSYRTGLANTYEQYF. DNA for the CDR3: TGTGCCAGCAGCTACCGAACGGGACTAGCTAATACCTACGAGCAGTACTTC.

This clonotype was seen a handful of times. This chain links TRBV29-1 with TRBJ2-3, with 8 positions matching TRBD2. The CDR3 consists of 13 residues. Losses at the gene ends were 7 bases for V and 1 base for J; bases not matched to a gene: 4. Per germline, CDR1 SQVTM and CDR2 ANQGSEA. The DNA for the CDR3 is TGCAGCGGGGGGACTAGAGGCACAGATACGCAGTATTTT. Its protein product is CSGGTRGTDTQYF.

This clonotype was counted a few times. J is TRBJ2-3 and V is TRBV7-6; 11 bases map to TRBD1. Germline assignment: CDR1 SGHVS and CDR2 FNYEAQ. V lost 5 bases and J lost 4; bases outside the gene matches: 8. The length of the CDR3 is 16 residues. This CDR3 is CASSKDRGQGADTQYF. The DNA of the CDR3 is TGTGCCAGCAGCAAGGACAGGGGGCAAGGGGCAGATACGCAGTATTTT.

Only a few counts were recorded for this clonotype. This chain joins TRBV6-1 and TRBJ2-5; 9 nucleotides agree with TRBD1. The CDR3 has 13 amino acids. Losses at the gene ends were 6 bases for V and 5 bases for J; bases not matched to a gene: 4. Germline CDR1 and CDR2: MNHNS and SASEGT. The CDR3 reads CASRNRGRETQYF. In DNA form, the CDR3 reads TGTGCCAGCAGGAACAGGGGGCGGGAGACCCAGTACTTC.

The V and J genes are TRBV5-1 and TRBJ2-4; possibly TRBD1 for D (5 bases). The V end lost 4 bases, the J end lost 4 bases, and 12 bases lay between the germline ends. The CDR3 is 14 amino acids. The germline gives CDR1 SGHRS, CDR2 YFSETQ. The CDR3 is CASSSDSKKNIQYF. The CDR3, as DNA: TGCGCCAGCAGCAGTGACAGTAAGAAAAACATTCAGTACTTC.

This sequence joins TRBV20-1 and TRBJ1-2; TRBD1 matches 8 bases. The junction had 10 bases not matched to a gene; V was cut back by 5 bases and J by 8 bases. CDR1 is DFQATT, CDR2 SNEGSKA, per germline (reference sequence). The CDR3 consists of 13 residues. The CDR3 reads CSARLDRAAGYTF. The CDR3 DNA is TGCAGTGCTCGCTTGGACAGGGCGGCAGGCTACACCTTC.

This clonotype has only a few counts. The chain links TRBV7-9 to TRBJ1-4; 10 nucleotides align to TRBD1. The germline V gene encodes CDR1 SEHNR and CDR2 FQNEAQ (reference sequence). The length of the CDR3 is 15 residues. V shed 4 bases, J shed 7 bases, and the junction held 6 bases outside the gene matches. As DNA, the CDR3 is TGTGCCAGCAGCTACGGACAGGGGGGAAGTGAAAAACTGTTTTTT. It encodes CASSYGQGGSEKLFF. The full variable domain, completed using reference TRBV7-9 and TRBJ1-4, is DTGVSQNPRHKITKRGQNVTFRCDPISEHNRLYWYRQTLGQGPEFLTYFQNEAQLEKSRLLSDRFSAERPKGSFSTLEIQRTEQGDSAMYLCASSYGQGGSEKLFFGSGTQLSVL.

This clonotype was seen a handful of times. The chain uses TRBV12-3 or TRBV12-4 and TRBJ2-3; TRBD1 matches 7 bases. V was clipped by 5 bases and J by 5 bases; unmatched bases: 13. This CDR3 is 16 amino acids long. For the CDR3, the DNA is TGTGCCAGCAGTCACCCTTTGGTAGGGGGCCGAGATACGCAGTATTTT. The encoded protein is CASSHPLVGGRDTQYF.

The chain has TRBV20-1 and TRBJ2-7; D might be TRBD2 (6 bases). V lost 6 bases to trimming and J lost 1 base, with 16 bases between them. The CDR3 runs to 14 residues. CDR1 is DFQATT, CDR2 SNEGSKA, per germline (reference sequence). Written as DNA, the CDR3 is TGCAGTGCCGACCCGGGACGGGGGTCCTACGAGCAGTACTTC. It specifies CSADPGRGSYEQYF.

The chain recombines TRBV28 with TRBJ2-5; TRBD1 agrees at 8 bases. CDR3 length equals 15 residues. The germline V gene has CDR1 MDHEN and CDR2 SYDVKM. Germline trimming cut 5 bases from V and 2 bases from J; bases unmatched to any gene: 7. CDR3 nucleotides: TGTGCCAGCAGTCCGCCGGACAGGGAACAAGAGACCCAGTACTTC. Its protein product is CASSPPDREQETQYF.

The chain has TRBV6-6 and TRBJ1-5, with D perhaps matching TRBD1 (6 bases). The germline gives CDR1 MNHNY, CDR2 SVGAGI (reference sequence). Between the trimmed V and J ends, which lost 6 bases and 4 bases, there was a span of 13 bases. The CDR3 covers 14 residues. The CDR3 nucleotides are TGTGCCAGCAGGTATGGACAGAGGAATCAGCCCCAGCATTTT. It translates to CASRYGQRNQPQHF.

The chain employs TRBV5-6 and TRBJ2-3; TRBD2 matches 9 bases. The trim removed 0 bases at V and 9 bases at J, leaving 17 bases unmatched. The CDR3 is 18 amino acids. CDR1 and CDR2 (germline): SGHDT, YYEEEE. This CDR3 reads CASSLGASGDFLWDTQYF. The CDR3 nucleotides read TGTGCCAGCAGCTTGGGGGCTAGCGGGGATTTCCTTTGGGACACGCAGTATTTT.

The chain has TRBV29-1 and TRBJ2-5; 9 nucleotides agree with TRBD2. Germline-derived CDR1 and CDR2 are SQVTM and ANQGSEA. V lost 7 bases and J lost 11; bases outside the gene matches: 17. The CDR3 is 14 residues long. CDR3 in amino acids: CSGLAGDFYNEQYF. CDR3 in DNA: TGCAGCGGGTTAGCGGGAGATTTCTACAATGAGCAGTACTTC.

The V gene is TRBV7-9, the J gene TRBJ2-4, with 7 nucleotides matching TRBD1. Germline CDR1 and CDR2: SEHNR and FQNEAQ (reference sequence). This CDR3 comprises 13 residues. V gave up 0 bases and J gave up 14 bases; unmatched junction bases: 7. For the CDR3, the DNA is TGTGCCAGCAGCTTAGCCTCGGACAGGACGAAGTACTTC. This gives the protein CASSLASDRTKYF.

The chain couples TRBV7-9 to TRBJ2-1; D unresolved. The germline CDR1 and CDR2 sequences are SEHNR and FQNEAQ (reference sequence). The CDR3 runs to 14 residues. Trimming removed 1 base at V and 5 bases at J, with 9 bases between. The CDR3 DNA reads TGTGCCAGCAGCTTAGAAGCTTCCCACAATGAGCAGTTCTTC. Amino acid sequence: CASSLEASHNEQFF.

The V gene is TRBV4-3, the J gene TRBJ2-5, with 7 bases matching TRBD2. This CDR3 contains 17 residues. CDR1 is LGHNA and CDR2 is YSLEER in the germline V gene. With V trimmed by 4 bases and J by 5 bases, 16 bases remained unmatched. The CDR3 DNA reads TGCGCCAGCAGCCGTGGGGCCCTAGCGGATCCTGGGGAGACCCAGTACTTC. The encoded protein is CASSRGALADPGETQYF.

The genes are TRBV2 and TRBJ2-3; D is possibly TRBD2 (6 bases). Trimming removed 3 bases from V and 5 bases from J, with 15 bases in between. This CDR3 spans 15 amino acids. Germline V gene sequence: CDR1 SNHLY, CDR2 FYNNEI. CDR3 DNA: TGTGCCAGCAGTGAGGAGGGGAGCAACAAAGATACGCAGTATTTT. Amino acid sequence: CASSEEGSNKDTQYF.

The CDR3 DNA follows: TGCAGCGTGAGGACAGGCGACTACAATGAGCAGTTCTTC. Translation gives CSVRTGDYNEQFF. The chain links TRBV29-1 to TRBJ2-1, with 7 bases lining up with TRBD1. The CDR3 contains 13 residues. The germline CDR1 and CDR2 sequences are SQVTM and ANQGSEA. The V and J ends lost 6 bases and 3 bases, in that order; junction bases with no gene match: 5.

This clonotype has only a few counts. The V call is TRBV11-2, the J call TRBJ2-1; D gene uncertain. This CDR3 contains 16 residues. Trimming removed 3 bases at V and 7 bases at J, with 19 bases between. Germline V gene lookup returns CDR1 SGHAT and CDR2 FQNNGV. The CDR3 nucleotides are TGTGCCAGCAGCTTCCCGACACCTCACAGTCAGAATGAGCAGTTCTTC. Its translation: CASSFPTPHSQNEQFF. The full variable domain, completed using reference TRBV11-2 and TRBJ2-1, is EAGVAQSPRYKIIEKRQSVAFWCNPISGHATLYWYQQILGQGPKLLIQFQNNGVVDDSQLPKDRFSAERLKGVDSTLKIQPAKLEDSAVYLCASSFPTPHSQNEQFFGPGTRLTVL.

The genes are TRBV27 and TRBJ1-4; no clear D. This CDR3 has 15 residues. Germline CDR1 reads MNHEY; CDR2 reads SMNVEV (reference sequence). The V and J ends lost 3 bases and 6 bases respectively, with 14 bases between them. The CDR3 spells CASSFYGSWDEKLFF. The CDR3 DNA reads TGTGCCAGCAGTTTTTACGGGAGTTGGGATGAAAAACTGTTTTTT.

This clonotype was picked up a small number of times. This chain connects TRBV12-3 or TRBV12-4 to TRBJ2-3, with 11 bases matching TRBD2. The CDR3 loop spans 14 amino acids. V shed 10 bases, J shed 2 bases, and the junction held 5 bases outside the gene matches. CDR3 amino acids: CATGTSGPTDTQYF. CDR3 sequence (DNA): TGTGCCACCGGGACTAGCGGTCCCACAGATACGCAGTATTTT.

CDR3 residues: CASSIGGDAQYF. CDR3 nucleotide sequence: TGTGCCAGCAGTATCGGGGGGGATGCGCAGTATTTT. J is TRBJ2-3 and V is TRBV6-6; TRBD2 matches 8 bases. J gave up 10 bases and V 5 bases, and 5 bases lay outside the gene matches. Germline V gene sequence: CDR1 MNHNY, CDR2 SVGAGI (reference sequence). The CDR3 contains 12 residues.

The gene calls are TRBV20-1 and TRBJ1-2; D possibly corresponds to TRBD1 (6 bases). CDR1 is DFQATT and CDR2 is SNEGSKA in the germline V gene (reference sequence). Deletions cut 3 bases from V and 8 bases from J, with 16 bases between. The CDR3 runs 13 residues. The CDR3 DNA follows: TGCAGTGCTAGCAAACAGGACAGTTGGGGCTACACCTTC. It specifies CSASKQDSWGYTF.

This clonotype was observed a few times. V usage is TRBV7-6 and J usage is TRBJ1-1; no definite D call. CDR3 length: 12 amino acids. V was trimmed by 3 bases and J by 8 bases, leaving 10 bases between them. From germline, CDR1 is SGHVS and CDR2 FNYEAQ. The CDR3 reads CASSFLRGEAFF. The CDR3 region has the DNA TGTGCCAGCAGCTTTTTAAGAGGGGAAGCTTTCTTT.

This clonotype was detected only a few times. The CDR3 loop is CASTLGTVFSGANVLTF. The DNA for the CDR3 is TGTGCCAGCACCCTCGGGACAGTGTTCTCTGGGGCCAACGTCCTGACTTTC. V gene TRBV6-1 combines with J gene TRBJ2-6; 7 nucleotides match TRBD1. The CDR3 runs to 17 residues. CDR1 and CDR2 from the germline V gene are MNHNS and SASEGT. With V trimmed by 7 bases and J by 0 bases, 9 bases remained unmatched.